This TCR beta chain is drawn from a study of shared clonotypes between healthy human individuals. Study results and caveats: Donors were few, which limited the genetic and exposure-history diversity represented. Naive subsets, compared against memory subsets, generally had larger estimated richness values.

Clones were sequenced by immunoSEQ multiplex PCR, and TCRdb holds only the in-frame ones, with some missing. The table has fewer than 700,000 clones, approximately 95% seen once. As to this clone: Its antigen is undetermined.

Naive CD8 cells, CD45RO-negative and positively selected for CCR7, excluded terminally differentiated effector memory CD45RA+ cells. Each donor was a Caucasian adult residing in Nashville, Tennessee. The germline CDR1 and CDR2 sequences are SGHVS and FNYEAQ. This CDR3 is built from 14 residues. The sequenced material came from naive CD8+ T cells sorted from blood. This chain uses TRBV7-6 with TRBJ2-5; 9 positions match TRBD2. The better agreement between TRBJ2-7 and the DNA end casts doubt on the J call. The receptor comes from a woman aged 25 to 39 in good health. The DNA for the CDR3 is TGTGCCAGCAGCCATAGCGGGAGTGGCTACGAGCAGTACTTC. It codes for CASSHSGSGYEQYF.